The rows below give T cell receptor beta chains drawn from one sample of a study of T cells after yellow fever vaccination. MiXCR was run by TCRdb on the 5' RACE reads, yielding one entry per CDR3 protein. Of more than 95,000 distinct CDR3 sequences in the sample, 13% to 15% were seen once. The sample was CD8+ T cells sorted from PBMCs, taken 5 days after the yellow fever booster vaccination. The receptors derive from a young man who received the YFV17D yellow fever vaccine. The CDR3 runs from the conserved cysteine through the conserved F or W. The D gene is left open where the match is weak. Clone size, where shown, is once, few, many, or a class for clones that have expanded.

CDR3 protein: CSVEVMGTDRAYNEQFF
CDR3 DNA: TGCAGCGTTGAAGTCATGGGTACGGACAGGGCCTACAATGAGCAGTTCTTC
J gene: TRBJ2-1
D gene: TRBD1
V gene: TRBV29-1
clone size: NA

CDR3 protein: CASTPLRLGYTF
CDR3 DNA: TGTGCCAGCACCCCCCTCCGGCTAGGCTACACCTTC
J gene: TRBJ1-2
D gene: NA
V gene: TRBV7-8
clone size: NA

CDR3 protein: CASRPMTGGYEQYF
CDR3 DNA: TGTGCCAGCAGACCCATGACAGGTGGCTACGAGCAGTACTTC
J gene: TRBJ2-7
D gene: NA
V gene: TRBV12-3/TRBV12-4
clone size: few

CDR3 protein: CASSQEVQRGNEQFF
CDR3 DNA: TGCGCCAGCAGCCAAGAGGTCCAGCGAGGTAATGAGCAGTTCTTC
J gene: TRBJ2-1
D gene: NA
V gene: TRBV4-1
clone size: NA

CDR3 protein: CASSSGGGDTQYF
CDR3 DNA: TGTGCCAGCAGTTCTGGGGGCGGAGATACGCAGTATTTT
J gene: TRBJ2-3
D gene: NA
V gene: TRBV6-5
clone size: NA

CDR3 protein: CASSPLDTNTEAFF
CDR3 DNA: TGTGCCAGCAGTCCCCTGGACACAAACACTGAAGCTTTCTTT
J gene: TRBJ1-1
D gene: NA
V gene: TRBV19
clone size: few

CDR3 protein: CASRATGKETQYF
CDR3 DNA: TGCGCCAGCAGGGCGACAGGGAAAGAGACCCAGTACTTC
J gene: TRBJ2-5
D gene: TRBD1
V gene: TRBV4-1
clone size: few

CDR3 protein: CASSYHPQVIDEKLFF
CDR3 DNA: TGCGCCAGCAGCTACCACCCACAGGTTATTGATGAAAAACTGTTTTTT
J gene: TRBJ1-4
D gene: NA
V gene: TRBV5-1
clone size: few

CDR3 protein: CASSLGGITGELIF
CDR3 DNA: TGTGCCAGCAGCTTGGGGGGAATCACCGGGGAGCTGATTTTT
J gene: TRBJ2-2
D gene: NA
V gene: TRBV5-6
clone size: NA

CDR3 protein: CASRVSQGLVTEAFF
CDR3 DNA: TGCGCCAGCAGAGTAAGCCAGGGCCTCGTCACTGAAGCTTTCTTT
J gene: TRBJ1-1
D gene: NA
V gene: TRBV4-1
clone size: few

CDR3 protein: CAISDGGQDLKYGYTF
CDR3 DNA: TGTGCCATCAGTGATGGGGGACAGGACCTTAAATATGGCTACACCTTC
J gene: TRBJ1-2
D gene: TRBD1
V gene: TRBV10-3
clone size: many

CDR3 protein: CASSWVGQPQHF
CDR3 DNA: TGTGCCAGCAGCTGGGTAGGGCAGCCCCAGCATTTT
J gene: TRBJ1-5
D gene: NA
V gene: TRBV7-2
clone size: NA

CDR3 protein: CASSEVVSTQYF
CDR3 DNA: TGTGCCAGCAGTGAAGTAGTATCTACGCAGTATTTT
J gene: TRBJ2-3
D gene: NA
V gene: TRBV6-1
clone size: once

CDR3 protein: CASGFLIRAGANTGELFF
CDR3 DNA: TGTGCTAGTGGTTTCTTAATTAGGGCGGGGGCGAACACCGGGGAGCTGTTTTTT
J gene: TRBJ2-2
D gene: TRBD2
V gene: TRBV12-5
clone size: NA

CDR3 protein: CASSLGLSGGTEAFF
CDR3 DNA: TGTGCCAGCAGCTTGGGCCTCTCCGGAGGCACTGAAGCTTTCTTT
J gene: TRBJ1-1
D gene: NA
V gene: TRBV5-6
clone size: NA

CDR3 protein: CASSYSGVRSPLHF
CDR3 DNA: TGTGCCAGCAGTTACTCCGGGGTGAGGTCACCCCTCCACTTT
J gene: TRBJ1-6
D gene: NA
V gene: TRBV6-5
clone size: many

CDR3 protein: CASTTSPAGGLGTEAFF
CDR3 DNA: TGTGCCAGCACCACCTCCCCAGCAGGGGGGCTCGGCACTGAAGCTTTCTTT
J gene: TRBJ1-1
D gene: TRBD1
V gene: TRBV27
clone size: few

CDR3 protein: CASSQVQRGNTEAFF
CDR3 DNA: TGCGCCAGCAGCCAAGTACAACGGGGGAACACTGAAGCTTTCTTT
J gene: TRBJ1-1
D gene: NA
V gene: TRBV4-1
clone size: NA

CDR3 protein: CATSSFGGGAYNEQFF
CDR3 DNA: TGTGCCACCAGCAGCTTTGGAGGGGGCGCCTACAATGAGCAGTTCTTC
J gene: TRBJ2-1
D gene: NA
V gene: TRBV15
clone size: few

CDR3 protein: CAARGIVGTDTQYF
CDR3 DNA: TGTGCCGCAAGGGGGATCGTGGGCACAGATACGCAGTATTTT
J gene: TRBJ2-3
D gene: NA
V gene: TRBV25-1
clone size: few

CDR3 protein: CASSLVRRQGGEQYF
CDR3 DNA: TGTGCCAGCAGTTTGGTCCGGCGTCAGGGAGGCGAGCAGTACTTC
J gene: TRBJ2-7
D gene: NA
V gene: TRBV12-3/TRBV12-4
clone size: NA

CDR3 protein: CASTAGSSYNEQFF
CDR3 DNA: TGTGCCAGCACCGCAGGGAGCTCCTACAATGAGCAGTTCTTC
J gene: TRBJ2-1
D gene: NA
V gene: TRBV27
clone size: NA

CDR3 protein: CASSLTGAGSSYNSPLHF
CDR3 DNA: TGTGCCAGCAGCCTCACAGGTGCCGGGAGCTCCTATAATTCACCCCTCCACTTT
J gene: TRBJ1-6
D gene: NA
V gene: TRBV2
clone size: NA

CDR3 protein: CASSLGGALYEQYF
CDR3 DNA: TGTGCCAGCAGTTTAGGGGGGGCCCTCTACGAGCAGTACTTC
J gene: TRBJ2-7
D gene: NA
V gene: TRBV27
clone size: NA

CDR3 protein: CASSAITAYNEQFF
CDR3 DNA: TGTGCCAGCAGCGCCATAACCGCATACAATGAGCAGTTCTTC
J gene: TRBJ2-1
D gene: NA
V gene: TRBV7-9
clone size: many

CDR3 protein: CASSQDSGGYYNEQFF
CDR3 DNA: TGCGCCAGCAGCCAAGATTCCGGGGGCTACTACAATGAGCAGTTCTTC
J gene: TRBJ2-1
D gene: NA
V gene: TRBV4-1
clone size: NA

CDR3 protein: CASSFGSAGRGEQFF
CDR3 DNA: TGTGCCAGCAGCTTCGGATCGGCGGGACGGGGTGAGCAGTTCTTC
J gene: TRBJ2-1
D gene: NA
V gene: TRBV7-6
clone size: NA

CDR3 protein: CASSVAMGRPSTDTQYF
CDR3 DNA: TGTGCCAGCAGCGTAGCTATGGGACGCCCGAGCACAGATACGCAGTATTTT
J gene: TRBJ2-3
D gene: NA
V gene: TRBV9
clone size: NA

CDR3 protein: CSASQAKAYNEQFF
CDR3 DNA: TGCAGTGCTAGCCAAGCGAAAGCCTACAATGAGCAGTTCTTC
J gene: TRBJ2-1
D gene: NA
V gene: TRBV20-1
clone size: few

CDR3 protein: CATRTPSGNEQFF
CDR3 DNA: TGTGCCACAAGGACCCCATCGGGGAATGAGCAGTTCTTC
J gene: TRBJ2-1
D gene: NA
V gene: TRBV2
clone size: NA

CDR3 protein: CASSLELVAANYGYTF
CDR3 DNA: TGTGCCAGCAGCTTAGAATTGGTGGCAGCTAACTATGGCTACACCTTC
J gene: TRBJ1-2
D gene: NA
V gene: TRBV7-9
clone size: once

CDR3 protein: CASSLVGLGGEQYF
CDR3 DNA: TGTGCCAGCAGCTTAGTAGGACTAGGGGGCGAGCAGTACTTC
J gene: TRBJ2-7
D gene: NA
V gene: TRBV11-2
clone size: many